These T cell receptor beta chains were read from a single sample in a study of response to subunit inactivated influenza vaccine. MiXCR was run by TCRdb on the RT-PCR reads, yielding one entry per CDR3 protein. This table has a few hundred thousand distinct CDR3 sequences, about a tenth appearing once. Here the sequenced sample was PBMCs from blood, taken 45 days after vaccination. The source of these receptors is a man aged 45-65 years who received an inactivated influenza vaccine. CDR3s include the opening cysteine and the closing phenylalanine or tryptophan. D genes are given only for firm matches. Expanded clones get a size class; other rows say once, few or many, or leave the size out.

clone_size j_call v_call d_call cdr3_nt cdr3_aa
many TRBJ2-2 TRBV12-3/TRBV12-4 NA TGTGCCAGCAGTTCGGCTGGGCGGACCGGGGAGCTGTTTTTT CASSSAGRTGELFF
NA TRBJ2-2 TRBV11-2 TRBD1 TGTGCCAGCAGCTTAGTTGACGCAGGGGGCACCGGGGAGCTGTTTTTT CASSLVDAGGTGELFF
NA TRBJ2-5 TRBV28 NA TGTGCCAGCAGTGGCTCGCCCGGATCGGACAAGCAAGAGACCCAGTACTTC CASSGSPGSDKQETQYF
many TRBJ1-6 TRBV4-3 NA TGCGCCAGCAGCCAAGATGGACGGACCTACACCATTTCACCCCTCCACTTT CASSQDGRTYTISPLHF
few TRBJ2-7 TRBV29-1 NA TGCAGCGTTGACGGGGGAGACTACGAGCAGTACTTC CSVDGGDYEQYF
many TRBJ2-5 TRBV6-1 TRBD2 TGTGCCAGCAGTATAGGGACTAGCGGGATGTACCAAGAGACCCAGTACTTC CASSIGTSGMYQETQYF
many TRBJ1-1 TRBV5-5 TRBD1 TGTGCCAGCAGCGCCCACAGGGGGAACACTGAAGCTTTCTTT CASSAHRGNTEAFF
NA TRBJ2-1 TRBV7-2 TRBD2 TGTGCCAGCAGCTTAAGGGCGGGAGGGCAGAACAATGAGCAGTTCTTC CASSLRAGGQNNEQFF
few TRBJ2-7 TRBV14 NA TGTGCCAGCAGCCCTAGGTATGAGAGCTCCTACGAGCAGTACTTC CASSPRYESSYEQYF
few TRBJ1-1 TRBV3-1 NA TGTGCCAGCAGCCAAGATCGGGGAGCTTTCTTT CASSQDRGAFF
many TRBJ1-4 TRBV6-5 NA TGTGCCAGCAGTTACGACGTGGGTGAGAAACTGTTTTTT CASSYDVGEKLFF
NA TRBJ2-7 TRBV5-1 TRBD2 TGCGCCAGCAGCTTGGCCAGGAGCGGGAGGGCCTACGAGCAGTACTTC CASSLARSGRAYEQYF
NA TRBJ2-1 TRBV24-1 TRBD1 TGTGCCACAGACGGACAGGGTTACAATGAGCAGTTCTTC CATDGQGYNEQFF
few TRBJ2-7 TRBV12-3/TRBV12-4 NA TGTGCCAGCAGTTTAAAGGGTAGCGGCTCCTACGAGCAGTACTTC CASSLKGSGSYEQYF
many TRBJ2-2 TRBV12-3/TRBV12-4 NA TGTGCCAGCAGAAAACCGGGCAGCACCGGGGAGCTGTTTTTT CASRKPGSTGELFF
few TRBJ2-5 TRBV2 TRBD2 TGTGCCAACAGTAAACTAGCGGGGGTGGAGACCCAGTACTTC CANSKLAGVETQYF
once TRBJ2-7 TRBV20-1 NA TGCAGTGCTAGAGATATGACAGGAGCCTTGGTAGAGCAGTACTTC CSARDMTGALVEQYF
many TRBJ1-1 TRBV5-6 TRBD1 TGTGCCAGCAGCTTTTACGGACAGGGGGCGAACACTGAAGCTTTCTTT CASSFYGQGANTEAFF
NA TRBJ2-3 TRBV6-5 TRBD2 TGTGCCAGCAGTTACTCTTGGCTAGCGGGGGGGTCCACAGATACGCAGTATTTT CASSYSWLAGGSTDTQYF
NA TRBJ2-7 TRBV28 NA TGTGCCAGCAGTCTCCTGGGACCCTCCTCCTACGAGCAGTACTTC CASSLLGPSSYEQYF